This TCR beta chain was identified in a study of T cell repertoires in cytomegalovirus infection. Across the study: Indications came from public TCR beta signatures; they pointed to CMV infection and to a matching HLA type.

This clonotype was seen a handful of times. TCRdb itself ran the reads through MiXCR, one entry per CDR3 protein. The sample contains a few hundred thousand distinct CDR3 sequences, about 30% of which appear only once. This CDR3 is 13 amino acids long. The V end was cut by 7 bases, the J end by 7 bases, with 16 bases between. The chain couples TRBV12-3 or TRBV12-4 to TRBJ1-1; no clear D. The sequencing input was PBMCs. This TCR derives from a human donor in good health (CMV status not recorded). Some clones in this sample may be carry-over from other donors' samples. Here the CDR3 DNA reads TGTGCCAGCACCCTCGATCTGAGGTTTGAAGCTTTCTTT. Translation: CASTLDLRFEAFF.